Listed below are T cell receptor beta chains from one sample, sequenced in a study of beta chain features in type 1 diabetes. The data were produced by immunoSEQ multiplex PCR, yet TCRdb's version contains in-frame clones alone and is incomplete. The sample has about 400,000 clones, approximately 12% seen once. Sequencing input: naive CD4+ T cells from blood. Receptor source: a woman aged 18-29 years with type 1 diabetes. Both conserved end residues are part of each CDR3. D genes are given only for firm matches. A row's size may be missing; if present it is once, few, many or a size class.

TGTGCCATCAGCCCGGGACAGCCGAGGGAAAAACTGTTTTTT,CAISPGQPREKLFF,TRBJ1-4,TRBV10-3,14,TRBD1,few
TGTGCCTGGAGTAGCATTGGGGCTGCCGAGCAGTACTTC,CAWSSIGAAEQYF,TRBJ2-7,TRBV30,13,.,few
TGTGCCAGCAGTTACTCCGGAGAGACCCAGTACTTC,CASSYSGETQYF,TRBJ2-5,TRBV6-5,12,.,few
TGCAGCGTTATGGGGGGACCTAATGAAAAACTGTTTTTT,CSVMGGPNEKLFF,TRBJ1-4,TRBV29-1,13,.,.
TGTGCCAGCAGCTTAGGGACTAGCGGGGTCCTTGGAGAGACCCAGTACTTC,CASSLGTSGVLGETQYF,TRBJ2-5,TRBV7-8,17,TRBD2,few
TGTGCCTGGAGTGTACTCCACAATGAGCAGTTCTTC,CAWSVLHNEQFF,TRBJ2-1,TRBV30,12,.,.
TGTGCCAGCACCATTGTGGGGGCTTACAATGAGCAGTTCTTC,CASTIVGAYNEQFF,TRBJ2-1,TRBV7-2,14,.,few
TGTGCCAGCACGTTCTACTCTGAAGAGACCCAGTACTTC,CASTFYSEETQYF,TRBJ2-5,TRBV2,13,.,few
TGTGCCAGCAGCGCAGACCCCGGGGGCCAAGAGACCCAGTACTTC,CASSADPGGQETQYF,TRBJ2-5,TRBV9,15,.,.
TGTGCCAGGCCCCGGGACAGGGGCGTTGATGAGCAGTACTTC,CARPRDRGVDEQYF,TRBJ2-7,TRBV27,14,TRBD1,few
TGTGCCAGCAGCCCCGGACTAGCGGACACAGATACGCAGTATTTT,CASSPGLADTDTQYF,TRBJ2-3,TRBV5-4,15,TRBD2,few
TGTGCCAGCAGCTTGTTGAAAGAGCCCGGGGAGCTGTTTTTT,CASSLLKEPGELFF,TRBJ2-2,TRBV5-4,14,.,few
TGTGCCAGCAGCCAAGATGTTTTAGGGGGAATTAACACCGGGGAGCTGTTTTTT,CASSQDVLGGINTGELFF,TRBJ2-2,TRBV4-2,18,.,few
TGCAGCGCCCGCCGTACCGTGGAGAAAAGCATTCAGTACTTC,CSARRTVEKSIQYF,TRBJ2-4,TRBV29-1,14,.,.
TGTGCCAGCAGCTTGGACAGGGGGCCATACGAGCAGTACTTC,CASSLDRGPYEQYF,TRBJ2-7,TRBV5-4,14,TRBD1,.
TGTGCCAGCAGCCCCGGAGACTTCTATGGCTACACCTTC,CASSPGDFYGYTF,TRBJ1-2,TRBV5-6,13,.,few
TGTGCCAGCAGTGAGAAGGGGACTGAAGCTTTCTTT,CASSEKGTEAFF,TRBJ1-1,TRBV2,12,.,few
TGCAGCGGGGGACAGGGTTCCTACGAGCAGTACTTC,CSGGQGSYEQYF,TRBJ2-7,TRBV29-1,12,TRBD1,few
TGTGCCAGTAGTATAATGTTTGTGGCAGGCGCTGAAGCTTTCTTT,CASSIMFVAGAEAFF,TRBJ1-1,TRBV19,15,.,.
TGTGCCAGCAGTTACAAAGGGACAGGGAGGAGGAACGAGCAGTACTTC,CASSYKGTGRRNEQYF,TRBJ2-7,TRBV6-5,16,TRBD1,few
TGTGCCAGCAGCGTACTCACAGGGGCCCAACATGGCTACACCTTC,CASSVLTGAQHGYTF,TRBJ1-2,TRBV9,15,TRBD1,few
TGCGCCAGCAGCTGGCCGGGACAGGCATACAATGAGCAGTTCTTC,CASSWPGQAYNEQFF,TRBJ2-1,TRBV5-1,15,TRBD1,few
TGTGCCAGCCGAATCTGGGGCCATCAGCCCCAGCATTTT,CASRIWGHQPQHF,TRBJ1-5,TRBV2,13,.,few
TGTGCCAGCAGTGAAGAGGCAGGGGGCACTGAAGCTTTCTTT,CASSEEAGGTEAFF,TRBJ1-1,TRBV2,14,TRBD1,.
TGTGCCAGTAGGCCGGCGGGACTCTACGAGCAGTACTTC,CASRPAGLYEQYF,TRBJ2-7,TRBV19,13,.,few
TGCGCCAGCAGCCAAGGCGGCCTCACAGATACGCAGTATTTT,CASSQGGLTDTQYF,TRBJ2-3,TRBV4-3,14,.,few
TGTGCCAGCAGCCCGCCGGGGAGCAATCAGCCCCAGCATTTT,CASSPPGSNQPQHF,TRBJ1-5,TRBV7-2,14,.,.
TGTGCCAGCTCACCACCGCAATCGCACGCGTACCAAGAGACCCAGTACTTC,CASSPPQSHAYQETQYF,TRBJ2-5,TRBV18,17,.,.
TGTGCCTGGGGGGACAGTTATAGCAATCAGCCCCAGCATTTT,CAWGDSYSNQPQHF,TRBJ1-5,TRBV30,14,TRBD1,.
TGTGCCAGCACCCTTCGGAGTTCGAACACTGAAGCTTTCTTT,CASTLRSSNTEAFF,TRBJ1-1,TRBV7-2,14,.,.
TGTGCCAGCTCACCCCTAGACTTGCCCAATGAGCAGTTCTTC,CASSPLDLPNEQFF,TRBJ2-1,TRBV18,14,.,.
TGTGCCAGCAGCTGGACTAGCCATAACACCGGGGAGCTGTTTTTT,CASSWTSHNTGELFF,TRBJ2-2,TRBV5-4,15,TRBD2,few
TGTGCCAGCAGCCGACTAGCGGGTCAAGAGACCCAGTACTTC,CASSRLAGQETQYF,TRBJ2-5,TRBV14,14,TRBD2,.
TGTGCCAGCAGCTTGGTCCTCACAGATACGCAGTATTTT,CASSLVLTDTQYF,TRBJ2-3,TRBV5-4,13,.,.
TGTGCCAGCAGCTTTACAGGGGGCAGAAACACCATATATTTT,CASSFTGGRNTIYF,TRBJ1-3,TRBV7-2,14,TRBD1,.
TGTGCCAGCAGCGCGAATAATGAAAAACTGTTTTTT,CASSANNEKLFF,TRBJ1-4,TRBV11-2,12,.,few
TGTGCCAGCAGCCAAGATAGCCTAGCGGACACCTACGAGCAGTACTTC,CASSQDSLADTYEQYF,TRBJ2-7,TRBV4-2,16,TRBD2,few
TGTGCCATCTTAGACAGGGTTGATTCCGGGGAGCTGTTTTTT,CAILDRVDSGELFF,TRBJ2-2,TRBV28,14,TRBD1,.
TGCGCCAGCAGCCAAGTAAGATTGAAGAGAGAAACCGGGGAGCTGTTTTTT,CASSQVRLKRETGELFF,TRBJ2-2,TRBV4-1,17,.,few
TGTGCCATCAGTGAAGACAGGGGAGGGGAAGGCTACACCTTC,CAISEDRGGEGYTF,TRBJ1-2,TRBV10-3,14,TRBD1,.